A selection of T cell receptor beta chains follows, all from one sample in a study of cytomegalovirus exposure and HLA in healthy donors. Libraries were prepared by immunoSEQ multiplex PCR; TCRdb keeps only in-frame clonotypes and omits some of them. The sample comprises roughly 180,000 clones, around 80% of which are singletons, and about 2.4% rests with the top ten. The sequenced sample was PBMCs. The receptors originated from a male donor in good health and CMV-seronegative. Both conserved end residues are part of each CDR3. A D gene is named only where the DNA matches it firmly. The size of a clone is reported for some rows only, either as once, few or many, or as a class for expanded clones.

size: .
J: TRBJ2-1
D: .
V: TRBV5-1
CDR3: CASRGGTVSYNEQFF
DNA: TGCGCCAGCAGAGGGGGGACAGTCTCCTACAATGAGCAGTTCTTC

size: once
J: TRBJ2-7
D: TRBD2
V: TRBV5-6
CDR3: CASSWAGTKTYEQYF
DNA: TGTGCCAGCAGCTGGGCCGGGACTAAAACCTACGAGCAGTACTTC

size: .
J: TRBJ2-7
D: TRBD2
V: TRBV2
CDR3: CASSQWTSGGGEQYF
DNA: TGTGCCAGCAGTCAGTGGACTAGCGGGGGCGGAGAGCAGTACTTC

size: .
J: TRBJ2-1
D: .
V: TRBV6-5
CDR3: CASSSLAGPLNEQFF
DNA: TGTGCCAGCAGTTCCCTTGCGGGACCCCTCAATGAGCAGTTCTTC

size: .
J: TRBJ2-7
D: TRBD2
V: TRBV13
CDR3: CASSLVTSGRTYEQYF
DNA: TGTGCCAGCAGCTTAGTCACTAGCGGGAGAACGTACGAGCAGTACTTC

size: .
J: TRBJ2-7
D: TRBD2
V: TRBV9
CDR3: CASSAGLAGSYEQYF
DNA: TGTGCCAGCAGCGCCGGACTAGCGGGGTCCTACGAGCAGTACTTC

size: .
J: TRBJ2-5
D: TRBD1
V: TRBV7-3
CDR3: CASSPTGYQETQYF
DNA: TGTGCCAGCAGCCCGACAGGGTATCAAGAGACCCAGTACTTC

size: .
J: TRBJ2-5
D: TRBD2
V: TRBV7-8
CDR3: CASRETLAEQETQYF
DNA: TGTGCCAGCAGGGAAACCCTAGCGGAGCAAGAGACCCAGTACTTC

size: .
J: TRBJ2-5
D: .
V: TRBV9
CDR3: CASSVGGLQETQYF
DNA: TGTGCCAGCAGCGTAGGGGGGCTACAAGAGACCCAGTACTTC

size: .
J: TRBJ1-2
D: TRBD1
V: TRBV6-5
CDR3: CASSLTGTDYGYPF
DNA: TGTGCCAGCAGTTTAACCGGGACAGACTATGGCTACCCCTTC

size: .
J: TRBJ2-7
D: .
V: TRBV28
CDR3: CASSLNGAISYEQYF
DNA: TGTGCCAGCAGTTTAAACGGTGCCATCTCCTACGAGCAGTACTTC

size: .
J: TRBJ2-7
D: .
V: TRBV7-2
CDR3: CASSLAPGPDYEQYF
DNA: TGTGCCAGCAGCTTAGCACCAGGCCCCGACTACGAGCAGTACTTC

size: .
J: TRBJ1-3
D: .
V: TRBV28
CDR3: CASENVLYGNTIYF
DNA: TGTGCCAGCGAAAATGTCCTCTATGGAAACACCATATATTTT

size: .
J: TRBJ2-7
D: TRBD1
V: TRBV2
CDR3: CASSEVAGGENYEQYF
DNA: TGTGCCAGCAGTGAAGTGGCAGGGGGCGAAAACTACGAGCAGTACTTC

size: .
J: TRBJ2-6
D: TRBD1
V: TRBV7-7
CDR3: CASSPSPGGGGANVLTF
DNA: TGTGCCAGCAGCCCGTCGCCAGGGGGTGGTGGGGCCAACGTCCTGACTTTC

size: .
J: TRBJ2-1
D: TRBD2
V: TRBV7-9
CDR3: CASSSGLAGIPIF
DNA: TGTGCCAGCAGCTCGGGACTAGCGGGTATCCCCATCTTC

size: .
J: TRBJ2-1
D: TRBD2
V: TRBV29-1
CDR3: CSVEDRAGDGHNEQFF
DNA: TGCAGCGTTGAAGATCGAGCGGGAGACGGACACAATGAGCAGTTCTTC

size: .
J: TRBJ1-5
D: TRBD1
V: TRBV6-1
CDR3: CASSPPGQGQPQHF
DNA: TGTGCCAGCAGTCCCCCGGGACAGGGACAGCCCCAGCATTTT

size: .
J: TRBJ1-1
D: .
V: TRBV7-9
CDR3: CASSSVRSGTEAFF
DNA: TGTGCCAGCAGCTCCGTCCGGAGTGGCACTGAAGCTTTCTTT

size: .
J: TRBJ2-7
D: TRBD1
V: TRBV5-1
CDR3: CASSLEMTGGGYEQYF
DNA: TGCGCCAGCAGCTTGGAGATGACAGGGGGCGGCTACGAGCAGTACTTC

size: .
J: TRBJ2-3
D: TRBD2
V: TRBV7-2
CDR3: CASSLAGGLSDTQYF
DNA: TGTGCCAGCAGCTTAGCGGGAGGGCTTAGTGATACGCAGTATTTT

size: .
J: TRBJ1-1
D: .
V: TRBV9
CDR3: CASSPRGRAEAFF
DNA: TGTGCCAGCAGCCCCCGAGGGAGGGCTGAAGCTTTCTTT

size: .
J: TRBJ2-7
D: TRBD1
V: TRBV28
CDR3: CASSSPGTGSYEQYF
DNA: TGTGCCAGCAGTTCCCCCGGGACAGGCTCCTACGAGCAGTACTTC

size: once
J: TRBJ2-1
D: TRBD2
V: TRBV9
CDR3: CASAASGSTYNEQFF
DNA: TGTGCCAGCGCGGCTAGCGGGAGTACCTACAATGAGCAGTTCTTC

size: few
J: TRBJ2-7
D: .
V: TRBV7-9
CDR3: CASSSIHGEEQYF
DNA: TGTGCCAGCAGCTCCATCCACGGGGAAGAGCAGTACTTC

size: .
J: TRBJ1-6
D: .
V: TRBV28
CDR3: CASSLREGLPLHF
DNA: TGTGCCAGCAGTTTAAGGGAGGGATTACCCCTCCACTTT

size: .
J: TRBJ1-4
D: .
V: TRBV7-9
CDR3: CASSPDSHQSTTNEKLFF
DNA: TGTGCCAGCAGTCCTGACAGCCACCAGTCCACAACTAATGAAAAACTGTTTTTT

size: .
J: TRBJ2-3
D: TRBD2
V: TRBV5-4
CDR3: CASSFLAGEADTQYF
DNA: TGTGCCAGCAGCTTTCTAGCGGGGGAGGCAGATACGCAGTATTTT

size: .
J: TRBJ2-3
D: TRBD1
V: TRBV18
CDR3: CASYTARGPADTQYF
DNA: TGTGCCAGTTACACAGCAAGGGGGCCAGCAGATACGCAGTATTTT

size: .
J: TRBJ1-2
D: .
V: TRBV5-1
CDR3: CASSSGWSYGYTF
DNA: TGCGCCAGCAGCTCTGGTTGGAGTTATGGCTACACCTTC

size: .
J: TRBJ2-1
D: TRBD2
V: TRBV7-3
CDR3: CASSLRTSGSPHNEQFF
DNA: TGTGCCAGCAGCTTACGGACTAGCGGGAGCCCCCACAATGAGCAGTTCTTC

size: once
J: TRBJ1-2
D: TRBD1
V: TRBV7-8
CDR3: CASSLDTGVFPGRGYTF
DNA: TGTGCCAGCAGCTTAGACACAGGGGTATTCCCGGGGCGTGGCTACACCTTC

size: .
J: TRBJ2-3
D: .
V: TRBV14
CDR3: CASSQVAGSSTQYF
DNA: TGTGCCAGCAGCCAAGTCGCGGGGTCCAGTACGCAGTATTTT

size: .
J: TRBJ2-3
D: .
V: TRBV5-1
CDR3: CASTWTVTDTQYF
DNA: TGCGCCAGCACCTGGACAGTCACAGATACGCAGTATTTT

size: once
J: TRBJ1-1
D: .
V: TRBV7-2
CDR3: CASSRQMGRDEAFF
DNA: TGTGCCAGCAGCCGCCAGATGGGGCGGGATGAAGCTTTCTTT

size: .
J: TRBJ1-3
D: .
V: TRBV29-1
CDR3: CSVGLSSTGNTIYF
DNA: TGCAGCGTTGGGTTGAGTTCAACTGGAAACACCATATATTTT

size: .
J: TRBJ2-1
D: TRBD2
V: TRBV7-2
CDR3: CASSLGLAGAGNEQFF
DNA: TGTGCCAGCAGCTTAGGACTAGCGGGAGCCGGCAATGAGCAGTTCTTC